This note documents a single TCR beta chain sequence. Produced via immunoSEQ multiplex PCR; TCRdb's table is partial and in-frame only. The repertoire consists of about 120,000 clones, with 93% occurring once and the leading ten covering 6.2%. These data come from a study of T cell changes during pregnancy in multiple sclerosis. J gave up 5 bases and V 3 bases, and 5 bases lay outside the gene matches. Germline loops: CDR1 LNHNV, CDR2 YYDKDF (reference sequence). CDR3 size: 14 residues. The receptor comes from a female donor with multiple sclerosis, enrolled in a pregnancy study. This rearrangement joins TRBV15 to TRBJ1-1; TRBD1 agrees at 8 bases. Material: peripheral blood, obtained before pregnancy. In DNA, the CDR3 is TGTGCCACCAGCAGCGGACAGGGCGGTACTGAAGCTTTCTTT. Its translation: CATSSGQGGTEAFF. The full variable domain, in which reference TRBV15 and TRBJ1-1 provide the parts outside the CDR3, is DAMVIQNPRYQVTQFGKPVTLSCSQTLNHNVMYWYQQKSSQAPKLLFHYYDKDFNNEADTPDNFQSRRPNTSFCFLDIRSPGLGDTAMYLCATSSGQGGTEAFFGQGTRLTVV.